A single sample gave rise to the 7 T cell receptor beta chains below, sequenced in a study of Ad26.COV2.S vaccination and SARS-CoV-2 variants. The treatment was: some 19 received Ad26.COV2.S at low or high dose, single or two shots; roughly five received placebo; per-sample allocation not given. Sample collection was performed on day 63 after the first vaccine or placebo injection. Sequenced by immunoSEQ multiplex PCR; TCRdb stores in-frame clones only, minus some. The table has 200,000 to 250,000 clones, roughly 90% seen once. Sample: peripheral blood, taken in a trial of Ad26.COV2.S vaccine versus placebo. These receptors were collected from a person aged 18-65 years who received the Ad26.COV2.S COVID-19 vaccine or a placebo.

The gene calls are TRBV9 and TRBJ2-3, with D perhaps TRBD1 (6 bases). This CDR3 region has 15 residues. V lost 5 bases to trimming and J lost 2 bases, with 15 bases between them. In germline, CDR1 is SGDLS, CDR2 YYNGEE. CDR3 protein: CASSEAGQITDTQYF. CDR3 sequence (DNA): TGTGCCAGCAGTGAAGCCGGACAGATCACAGATACGCAGTATTTT.

This chain connects TRBV27 to TRBJ2-6; TRBD1 matches at 7 bases. Looked up from germline, CDR1 is MNHEY and CDR2 is SMNVEV (reference sequence). With 5 bases clipped from V and 3 bases from J, the junction kept 13 bases outside the gene matches. The CDR3 loop spans 18 amino acids. The CDR3 region has the DNA TGTGCCAGCAGTCGACGGACAGGATTCGCGGTTGGGGCCAACGTCCTGACTTTC. It is translated as CASSRRTGFAVGANVLTF.

CDR3 in DNA: TGTGCCAGCAGCCTTATAGGGGGCAATGGTAATGAGCAGTTCTTC. This encodes CASSLIGGNGNEQFF. The V call is TRBV5-6, the J call TRBJ2-1, with 7 bases that match TRBD1. With 4 bases clipped from V and 7 bases from J, the junction kept 11 bases outside the gene matches. Looked up from germline, CDR1 is SGHDT and CDR2 is YYEEEE. The CDR3 is made up of 15 amino acids.

The chain couples TRBV4-2 to TRBJ1-2, with 12 bases aligning to TRBD1. Per the germline V gene, CDR1 is LGHNA and CDR2 is YNFKEQ. CDR3 size: 17 residues. Losses at the gene ends were 3 bases for V and 3 bases for J; bases not matched to a gene: 8. The CDR3 bases are TGTGCCAGCAGCCACTCGGGGGGACAGGGGGCCGACTATGGCTACACCTTC. It yields the protein CASSHSGGQGADYGYTF.

This clone was seen only a few times. The chain recombines TRBV6-5 with TRBJ1-2; maybe TRBD1 (6 bases). Trimming stripped 7 bases from V and 5 bases from J, with 11 bases between. CDR1 MNHEY and CDR2 SVGAGI come from the germline V gene. This CDR3 contains 12 residues. Written as DNA, the CDR3 is TGTGCCAGCAAAACAGGGAGTTATGGCTACACCTTC. Encoded protein: CASKTGSYGYTF.

A remark on this clone: Other DNA sequences of this sample code for an identical CDR3. CDR3 DNA sequence: TGTGCCAGCTCACCCGACAGAAACAATGAGCAGTTCTTC. This sequence encodes CASSPDRNNEQFF. The chain links TRBV18 to TRBJ2-1; the D gene is possibly TRBD1 (5 bases). V was shortened by 3 bases and J by 5 bases, with 8 bases between the two germline ends. The CDR3 length is 13 residues. Germline V gives CDR1 KGHSH, CDR2 LQKENI.

The chain combines TRBV6-5 with TRBJ1-1; D not certain. The germline CDR1 and CDR2 sequences are MNHEY and SVGAGI. There are 14 residues in the CDR3. Trimming stripped 5 bases from V and 6 bases from J, with 16 bases between. The CDR3 region is CASSHPPPTPEAFF. For the CDR3, the DNA is TGTGCCAGCAGTCACCCGCCCCCTACCCCTGAAGCTTTCTTT.